The entry below gives a single TCR beta chain sequence along with its context. The template for TCR beta VDJ and CDR3 sequence profiling was genomic DNA. One entry per CDR3 protein, called by TCRdb with MiXCR from the reads. The sample has under 500,000 distinct CDR3 sequences, more than 25% seen once. V lost 4 bases and J 7 bases, leaving 14 bases between the germline ends. This CDR3 region has 13 residues. Germline values: CDR1 SGHTS, CDR2 YDEGEE. CD8+CD57+ cell expansion had been shown by flow cytometry in patients chosen for sequencing. This sample is drawn from a study of CD8+CD57+ T cells in acquired aplastic anemia. Study background: An average of roughly 3 ug of DNA was obtained from sorted CD4+ and CD8+ cells.

The sample taken for sequencing was sorted CD4+, CD8+, or CD8+CD57+ T cells (not recorded which) from PBMCs. The receptor's source is a human donor with aplastic anemia. V usage is TRBV5-8 and J usage is TRBJ1-2, with a weak D call TRBD1 (5 bases). CDR3 protein: CASSPMGGSGYTF. The CDR3 DNA reads TGTGCCAGCAGCCCAATGGGGGGTTCTGGCTACACCTTC.